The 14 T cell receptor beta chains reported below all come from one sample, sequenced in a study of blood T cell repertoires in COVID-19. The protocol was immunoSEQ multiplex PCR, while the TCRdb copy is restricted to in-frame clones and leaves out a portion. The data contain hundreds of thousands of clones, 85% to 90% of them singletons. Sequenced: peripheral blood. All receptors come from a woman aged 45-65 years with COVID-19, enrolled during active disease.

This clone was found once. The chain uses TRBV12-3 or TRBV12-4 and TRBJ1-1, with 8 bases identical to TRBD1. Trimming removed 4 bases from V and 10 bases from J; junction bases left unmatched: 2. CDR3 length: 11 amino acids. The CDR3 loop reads CASSYGQGAFF. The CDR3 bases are TGTGCCAGCAGTTACGGACAGGGAGCTTTCTTT.

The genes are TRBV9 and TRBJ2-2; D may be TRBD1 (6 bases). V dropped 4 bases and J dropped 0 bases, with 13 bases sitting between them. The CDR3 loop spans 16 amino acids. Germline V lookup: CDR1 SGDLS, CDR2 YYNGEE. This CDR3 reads CASSITGTTNTGELFF. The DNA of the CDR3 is TGTGCCAGCAGCATCACAGGGACCACGAACACCGGGGAGCTGTTTTTT.

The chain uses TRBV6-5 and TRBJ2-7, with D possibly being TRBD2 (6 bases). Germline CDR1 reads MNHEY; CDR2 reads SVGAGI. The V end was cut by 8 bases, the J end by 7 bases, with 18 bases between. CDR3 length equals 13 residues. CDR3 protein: CASGWSESGEQYF. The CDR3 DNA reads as TGTGCCAGCGGTTGGTCAGAGAGCGGGGAGCAGTACTTC.

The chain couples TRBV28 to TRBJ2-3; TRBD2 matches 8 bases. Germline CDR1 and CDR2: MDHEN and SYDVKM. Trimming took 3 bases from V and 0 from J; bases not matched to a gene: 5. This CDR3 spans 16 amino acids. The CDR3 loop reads CASSFLTSGSTDTQYF. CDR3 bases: TGTGCCAGCAGTTTCCTAACTAGCGGTAGCACAGATACGCAGTATTTT.

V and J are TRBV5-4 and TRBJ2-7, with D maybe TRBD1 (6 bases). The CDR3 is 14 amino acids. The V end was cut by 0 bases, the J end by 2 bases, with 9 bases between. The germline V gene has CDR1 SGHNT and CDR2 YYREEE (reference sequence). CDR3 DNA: TGTGCCAGCAGCTTGGGGGGGCGAGCCTACGAGCAGTACTTC. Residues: CASSLGGRAYEQYF.

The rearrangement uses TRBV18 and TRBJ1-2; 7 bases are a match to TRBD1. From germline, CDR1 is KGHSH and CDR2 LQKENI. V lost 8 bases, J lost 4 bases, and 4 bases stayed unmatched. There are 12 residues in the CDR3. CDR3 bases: TGTGCCAGCGCTCGGGACAGCTATGGCTACACCTTC. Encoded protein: CASARDSYGYTF.

Here the CDR3 reads CASSFVYNADEQFF. Written as DNA, the CDR3 is TGTGCCAGCAGCTTTGTTTATAATGCGGATGAGCAGTTCTTC. The chain joins TRBV5-4 to TRBJ2-1; D gene ambiguous. V lost 2 bases and J lost 8, with 14 bases in between. There are 14 residues in the CDR3. CDR1 is SGHNT, CDR2 YYREEE, per germline (reference sequence).

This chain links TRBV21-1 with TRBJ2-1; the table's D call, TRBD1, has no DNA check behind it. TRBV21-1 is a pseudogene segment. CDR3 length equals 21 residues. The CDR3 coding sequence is TGTGCCAGCAGCCAGGGTCCAGCAACCTATTCCGTACCACAGGTCCAGAATGAGCAGTTCTTC. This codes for CASSQGPATYSVPQVQNEQFF.

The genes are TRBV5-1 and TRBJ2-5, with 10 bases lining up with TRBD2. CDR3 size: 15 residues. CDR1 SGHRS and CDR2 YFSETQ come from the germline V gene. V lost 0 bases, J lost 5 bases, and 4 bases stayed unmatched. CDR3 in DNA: TGCGCCAGCAGCTTGGAAGCGGGGGGGCCGGAGACCCAGTACTTC. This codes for CASSLEAGGPETQYF.

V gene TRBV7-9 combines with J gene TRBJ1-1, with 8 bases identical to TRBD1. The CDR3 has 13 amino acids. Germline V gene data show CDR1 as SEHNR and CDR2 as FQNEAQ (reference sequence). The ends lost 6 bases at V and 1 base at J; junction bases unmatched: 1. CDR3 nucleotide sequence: TGTGCCAGCAGGGGACAGGCGAACACTGAAGCTTTCTTT. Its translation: CASRGQANTEAFF.

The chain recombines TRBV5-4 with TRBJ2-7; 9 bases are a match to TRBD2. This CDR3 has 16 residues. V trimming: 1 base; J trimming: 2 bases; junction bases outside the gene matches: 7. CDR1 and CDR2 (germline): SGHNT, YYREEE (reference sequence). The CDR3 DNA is TGTGCCAGCAGCTTGAGGGGCGGGGGGGCCGCCTACGAGCAGTACTTC. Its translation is CASSLRGGGAAYEQYF.

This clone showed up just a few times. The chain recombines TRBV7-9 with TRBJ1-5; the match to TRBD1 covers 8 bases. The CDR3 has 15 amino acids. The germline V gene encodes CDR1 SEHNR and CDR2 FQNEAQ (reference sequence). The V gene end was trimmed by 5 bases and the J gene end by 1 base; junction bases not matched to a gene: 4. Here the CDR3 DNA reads TGTGCCAGCAGCCCCTCAGGGGGCAGCAATCAGCCCCAGCATTTT. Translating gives CASSPSGGSNQPQHF.

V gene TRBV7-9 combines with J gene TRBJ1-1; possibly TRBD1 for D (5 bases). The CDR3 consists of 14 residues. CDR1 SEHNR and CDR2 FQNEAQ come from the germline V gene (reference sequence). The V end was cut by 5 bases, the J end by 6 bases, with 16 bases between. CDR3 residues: CASSPGGVRAEAFF. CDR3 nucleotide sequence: TGTGCCAGCAGCCCGGGGGGGGTGAGGGCTGAAGCTTTCTTT.

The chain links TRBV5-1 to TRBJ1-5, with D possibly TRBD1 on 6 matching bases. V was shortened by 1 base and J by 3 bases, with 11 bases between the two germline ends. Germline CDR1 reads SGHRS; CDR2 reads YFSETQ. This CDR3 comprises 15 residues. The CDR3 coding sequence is TGCGCCAGCAGCTTGTTAGGACAGAACAATCAGCCCCAGCATTTT. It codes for CASSLLGQNNQPQHF. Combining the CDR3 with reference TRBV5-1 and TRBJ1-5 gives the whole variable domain KAGVTQTPRYLIKTRGQQVTLSCSPISGHRSVSWYQQTPGQGLQFLFEYFSETQRNKGNFPGRFSGRQFSNSRSEMNVSTLELGDSALYLCASSLLGQNNQPQHFGDGTRLSIL.